The present entry profiles one T cell receptor beta chain with its context. This sample stems from a study of cytomegalovirus exposure and HLA in healthy donors. V was trimmed by 6 bases and J by 4 bases, leaving 13 bases between them. The CDR3 sequence is 14 residues long. CDR1 is MNHEY, CDR2 SMNVEV, per germline (reference sequence). 13 Jbeta primers and 60 Vbeta primers were used for the PCR. Produced via immunoSEQ multiplex PCR; TCRdb's table is partial and in-frame only. The table has 120,000 to 150,000 clones, more than 75% seen once. The sequence came from a female donor in good health and CMV-seronegative. J is TRBJ2-1 and V is TRBV27; no firm D call. What was sequenced was PBMCs. For the CDR3, the DNA is TGTGCCAGCAGCCCCCGGAGATTATACAATGAGCAGTTCTTC. Amino acids: CASSPRRLYNEQFF.